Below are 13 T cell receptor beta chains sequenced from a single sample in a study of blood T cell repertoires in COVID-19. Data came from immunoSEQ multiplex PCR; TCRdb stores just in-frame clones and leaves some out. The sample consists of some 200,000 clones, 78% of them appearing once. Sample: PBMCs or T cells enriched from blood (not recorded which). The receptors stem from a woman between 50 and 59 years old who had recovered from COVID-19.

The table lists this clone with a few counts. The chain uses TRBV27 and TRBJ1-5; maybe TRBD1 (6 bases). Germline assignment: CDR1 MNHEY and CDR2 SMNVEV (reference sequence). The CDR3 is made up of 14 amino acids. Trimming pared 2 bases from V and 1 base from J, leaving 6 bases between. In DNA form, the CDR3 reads TGTGCCAGCAGTTTAACAGGGAGCAATCAGCCCCAGCATTTT. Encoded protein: CASSLTGSNQPQHF.

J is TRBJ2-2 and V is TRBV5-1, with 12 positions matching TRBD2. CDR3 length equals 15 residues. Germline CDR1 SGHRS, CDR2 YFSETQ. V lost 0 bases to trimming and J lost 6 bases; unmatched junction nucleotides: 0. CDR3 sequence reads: CASSLGLAGAGELFF. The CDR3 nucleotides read TGCGCCAGCAGCTTGGGACTAGCGGGAGCCGGGGAGCTGTTTTTT. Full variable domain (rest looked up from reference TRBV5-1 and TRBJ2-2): KAGVTQTPRYLIKTRGQQVTLSCSPISGHRSVSWYQQTPGQGLQFLFEYFSETQRNKGNFPGRFSGRQFSNSRSEMNVSTLELGDSALYLCASSLGLAGAGELFFGEGSRLTVL.

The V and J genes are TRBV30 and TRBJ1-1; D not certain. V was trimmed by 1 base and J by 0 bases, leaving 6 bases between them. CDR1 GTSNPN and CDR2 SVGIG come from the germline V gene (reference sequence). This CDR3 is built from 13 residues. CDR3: CAWSEGVNTEAFF. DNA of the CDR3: TGTGCCTGGAGTGAGGGAGTGAACACTGAAGCTTTCTTT. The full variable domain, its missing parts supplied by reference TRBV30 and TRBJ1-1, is SQTIHQWPATLVQPVGSPLSLECTVEGTSNPNLYWYRQAAGRGLQLLFYSVGIGQISSEVPQNLSASRPQDRQFILSSKKLLLSDSGFYLCAWSEGVNTEAFFGQGTRLTVV.

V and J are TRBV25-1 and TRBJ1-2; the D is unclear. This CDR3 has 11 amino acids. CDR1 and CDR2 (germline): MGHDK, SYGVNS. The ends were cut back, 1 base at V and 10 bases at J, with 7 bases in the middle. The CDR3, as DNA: TGTGCCAGCAGTGAATTAGACATCTACACCTTC. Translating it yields CASSELDIYTF.

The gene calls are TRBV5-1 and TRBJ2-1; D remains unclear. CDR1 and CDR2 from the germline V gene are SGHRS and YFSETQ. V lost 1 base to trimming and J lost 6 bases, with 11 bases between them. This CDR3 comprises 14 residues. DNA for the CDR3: TGCGCCAGCAGCTTGTCCCGACCAGGCAATGAGCAGTTCTTC. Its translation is CASSLSRPGNEQFF.

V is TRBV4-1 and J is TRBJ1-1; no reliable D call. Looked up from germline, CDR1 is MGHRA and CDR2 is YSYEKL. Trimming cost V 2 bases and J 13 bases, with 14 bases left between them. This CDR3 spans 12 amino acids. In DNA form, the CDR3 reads TGCGCCAGCAGCCAAAGTATCATTTCGGTTTTCTTT. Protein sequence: CASSQSIISVFF.

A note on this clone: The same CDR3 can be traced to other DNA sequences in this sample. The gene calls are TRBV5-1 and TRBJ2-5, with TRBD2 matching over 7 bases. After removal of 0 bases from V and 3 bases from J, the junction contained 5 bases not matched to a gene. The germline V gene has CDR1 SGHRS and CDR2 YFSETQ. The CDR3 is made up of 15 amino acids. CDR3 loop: CASSLGRGGKETQYF. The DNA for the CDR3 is TGCGCCAGCAGCTTGGGTCGGGGAGGGAAAGAGACCCAGTACTTC.

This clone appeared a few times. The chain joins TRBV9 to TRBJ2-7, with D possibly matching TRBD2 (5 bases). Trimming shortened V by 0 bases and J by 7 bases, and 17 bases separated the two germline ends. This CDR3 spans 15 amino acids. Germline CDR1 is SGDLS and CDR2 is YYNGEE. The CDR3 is CASSVAEGTGYEQYF. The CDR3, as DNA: TGTGCCAGCAGCGTAGCTGAGGGTACTGGGTATGAGCAGTACTTC.

CDR3: CASSRGTEETQYF. The CDR3 region has the DNA TGTGCCAGCAGCCGCGGGACAGAAGAGACCCAGTACTTC. The V call is TRBV7-2, the J call TRBJ2-5; D may be TRBD1 (7 bases). V was trimmed by 5 bases and J by 3 bases, leaving 10 bases between them. CDR1 is SGHTA, CDR2 FQGNSA, per germline. The CDR3 extends over 13 amino acids.

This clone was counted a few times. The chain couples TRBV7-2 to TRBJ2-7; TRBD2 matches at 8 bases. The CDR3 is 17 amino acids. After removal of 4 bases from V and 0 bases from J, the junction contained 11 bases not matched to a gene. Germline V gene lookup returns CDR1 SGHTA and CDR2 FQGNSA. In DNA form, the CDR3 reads TGTGCCAGCAGCTCACCTCGGGCTAGCGGGTCCTCCTACGAGCAGTACTTC. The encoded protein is CASSSPRASGSSYEQYF.

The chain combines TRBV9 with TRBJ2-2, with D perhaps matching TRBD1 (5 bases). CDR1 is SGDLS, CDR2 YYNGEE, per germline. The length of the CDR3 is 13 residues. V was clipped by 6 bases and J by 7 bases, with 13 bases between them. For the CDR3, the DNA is TGTGCCAGCAACCTGCAGGGTAACGGGGAGCTGTTTTTT. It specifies CASNLQGNGELFF.

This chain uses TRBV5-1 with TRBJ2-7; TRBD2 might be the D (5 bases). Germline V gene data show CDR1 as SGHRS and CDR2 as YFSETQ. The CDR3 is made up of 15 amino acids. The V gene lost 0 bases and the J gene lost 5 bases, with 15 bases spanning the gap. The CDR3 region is CASSLGRTFGHEQYF. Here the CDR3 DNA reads TGCGCCAGCAGCTTGGGCAGGACTTTTGGGCACGAGCAGTACTTC.

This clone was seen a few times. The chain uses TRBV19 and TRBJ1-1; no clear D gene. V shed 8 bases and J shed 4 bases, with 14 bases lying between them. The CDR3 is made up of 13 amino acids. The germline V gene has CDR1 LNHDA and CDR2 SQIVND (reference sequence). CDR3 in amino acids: CASARGPGTEAFF. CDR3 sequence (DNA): TGTGCCAGTGCCCGCGGGCCTGGCACTGAAGCTTTCTTT.